A single sample is the source of the 28 T cell receptor beta chains below, sequenced in a study of blood T cells in healthy people across ages (dated by TCRdb to the mid-2010s). Library preparation employed 5' RACE. TCRdb lists the instrument as Illumina HiSeq 2500. A second roughly 6 to 12 cycle PCR used a sample-barcoded 5' primer and a J-beta primer mix. TCRdb applied fastp at Q25 and MiXCR to the public reads, then kept only in-frame beta chains. A single entry per CDR3 protein holds the most common genes and DNA from its merged rows. The sample contains 550,000 to 750,000 distinct CDR3 sequences, 20% to 25% of them found a single time. The ten largest clones take up roughly 3.7% of the sample. Specimen: blood. Source of these receptors: a man between 65 and 85 years old in good health.

This clonotype has more than one count but fewer than ten. The chain is built from TRBV20-1 and TRBJ1-4; 9 bases align to TRBD1. The V segment lost 3 bases and the J segment 5 bases; nucleotides outside the gene matches: 4. This CDR3 spans 14 amino acids. CDR1 and CDR2 from the germline V gene are DFQATT and SNEGSKA (reference sequence). CDR3 loop: CSASLGTGNEKLFF. CDR3 nucleotide sequence: TGCAGTGCTAGTCTCGGGACAGGGAATGAAAAACTGTTTTTT.

This chain links TRBV6-6 with TRBJ2-3; 10 bases are shared with TRBD2. The length of the CDR3 is 15 residues. The trim removed 2 bases at V and 4 bases at J, leaving 3 bases unmatched. Germline V gene data show CDR1 as MNHNY and CDR2 as SVGAGI (reference sequence). CDR3 in DNA: TGTGCCAGCAGTTACCTGAGCGGGAGGGCAGATACGCAGTATTTT. Protein: CASSYLSGRADTQYF.

This clonotype was counted only a few times. This sequence joins TRBV6-6 and TRBJ1-4; D is undetermined. This CDR3 is 16 amino acids long. Trimming cost V 0 bases and J 4 bases, with 12 bases left between them. Germline assignment: CDR1 MNHNY and CDR2 SVGAGI (reference sequence). The DNA for the CDR3 is TGTGCCAGCAGTTACTCCCGCATTCGGGGTAATGAAAAACTGTTTTTT. Its translation is CASSYSRIRGNEKLFF.

The chain links TRBV7-2 to TRBJ1-1; D call uncertain. V was pared by 1 base and J by 1 base, with 10 bases between. Germline CDR1 reads SGHTA; CDR2 reads FQGNSA. This CDR3 region has 15 residues. The CDR3 region has the DNA TGTGCCAGCAGCTTAGGAGGTTTCGGGAACACTGAAGCTTTCTTT. Its translation: CASSLGGFGNTEAFF.

CDR3 DNA sequence: TGTGCCAGTGCTGATGTGTCGGCGACAAAAGAGACCCAGTACTTC. Translating it yields CASADVSATKETQYF. The genes are TRBV7-8 and TRBJ2-5; D is unclear. This CDR3 is built from 15 residues. Germline loops: CDR1 SGHVS, CDR2 FQNEAQ. V was cut by 9 bases and J by 3 bases, with 20 bases left in between.

This clonotype was seen a few times. The CDR3 DNA sequence: TGTGCCAGCAGTTTAGTCCCAGGGTATCAGAACACTGAAGCTTTCTTT. Protein sequence: CASSLVPGYQNTEAFF. The V gene is TRBV12-3 or TRBV12-4, the J gene TRBJ1-1; perhaps TRBD1 as D (5 bases). Deletions cut 1 base from V and 1 base from J, with 13 bases between. The CDR3 has 16 residues.

This clonotype was found a few times. The chain's CDR3 is CASSQEDAGGLRGEQFF. The CDR3 bases are TGTGCCAGCAGCCAAGAAGACGCGGGAGGCCTGAGGGGGGAGCAGTTCTTC. The rearrangement joins TRBV3-1 to TRBJ2-5, with 8 bases that match TRBD2. With the DNA end fitting TRBJ2-1 better, the J assignment may be wrong. Germline CDR1 and CDR2: LGHDT and YNNKEL (reference sequence). The CDR3 totals 17 residues.

A few counts support this clonotype. The chain recombines TRBV5-6 with TRBJ1-4; maybe TRBD1 (6 bases). Trimming took 4 bases from V and 8 from J, leaving 12 bases between them. There are 13 residues in the CDR3. Germline CDR1 SGHDT, CDR2 YYEEEE. CDR3 coding DNA: TGTGCCAGCAGCACCAGGGGTGAGGAAAAACTGTTTTTT. Protein product: CASSTRGEEKLFF.

The sample holds one count of this clonotype. The V and J genes are TRBV28 and TRBJ2-7; TRBD2 is a possible D gene (5 bases). CDR1 is MDHEN, CDR2 SYDVKM, per germline. This CDR3 contains 16 residues. The V and J ends lost 4 bases and 4 bases respectively, with 20 bases between them. DNA of the CDR3: TGTGCCAGCAGTTCGATTACGACGGGGATTTCTTACGAGCAGTACTTC. Its protein product is CASSSITTGISYEQYF. Full variable domain (remainder filled in from reference TRBV28 and TRBJ2-7): DVKVTQSSRYLVKRTGEKVFLECVQDMDHENMFWYRQDPGLGLRLIYFSYDVKMKEKGDIPEGYSVSREKKERFSLILESASTNQTSMYLCASSSITTGISYEQYFGPGTRLTVT.

The chain is built from TRBV6-6 and TRBJ1-5; D is ambiguous. The V and J ends lost 10 bases and 1 base respectively, with 17 bases between them. This CDR3 region has 15 residues. Germline CDR1 reads MNHNY; CDR2 reads SVGAGI (reference sequence). The CDR3 region is CATTVTWESNQPQHF. CDR3 coding DNA: TGTGCCACCACAGTTACATGGGAAAGCAATCAGCCCCAGCATTTT.

The chain combines TRBV12-3 or TRBV12-4 with TRBJ2-1, with 7 nucleotides matching TRBD1. The DNA matches TRBJ2-7 better at its end, which makes the J call doubtful. This CDR3 contains 14 residues. The CDR3 loop is CASTTTGNTYEQYF. CDR3 coding DNA: TGTGCCAGCACGACGACAGGGAACACCTACGAGCAGTACTTC.

This chain connects TRBV7-2 to TRBJ2-5, with D tentatively TRBD1 (6 bases). Germline CDR1 is SGHTA and CDR2 is FQGNSA. The CDR3 contains 13 residues. V shed 5 bases and J shed 4 bases, with 11 bases lying between them. The CDR3, as DNA: TGTGCCAGCAGCCGCGGACAGTTAGAGACCCAGTACTTC. Residues: CASSRGQLETQYF.

The chain's CDR3 is CSAIGTSGTLTDTQYF. The CDR3, as DNA: TGCAGTGCTATCGGGACTAGCGGAACACTCACAGATACGCAGTATTTT. J is TRBJ2-3 and V is TRBV20-1; 11 bases map to TRBD2. J lost 2 bases, V lost 4 bases, and 8 bases had no gene match. CDR3 length equals 16 residues. Per the germline V gene, CDR1 is DFQATT and CDR2 is SNEGSKA (reference sequence).

This clonotype turned up a few times. Relative to the germline gene, one junction end is altered; a read error may explain this. The rearrangement joins TRBV7-7 to TRBJ2-1; 10 nucleotides line up with TRBD1. The CDR3 covers 16 residues. Germline CDR1 and CDR2: SSHAT and FNYEAQ (reference sequence). CDR3 region: CASSPGGTGVIDEQFF. The CDR3, as DNA: TGTGCTAGCAGCCCTGGGGGGACAGGGGTTATCGATGAGCAGTTCTTC.

J is TRBJ2-7 and V is TRBV28; D unclear. The ends were cut back, 1 base at V and 5 bases at J, with 18 bases in the middle. Germline V gene sequence: CDR1 MDHEN, CDR2 SYDVKM. The CDR3 sequence is 16 residues long. The CDR3 loop reads CASSLLRDLDRHEQYF. The DNA of the CDR3 is TGTGCCAGCAGTTTATTAAGAGATTTGGATAGGCACGAGCAGTACTTC.

The chain couples TRBV9 to TRBJ2-1; 9 positions match TRBD2. Germline lookup yields CDR1 SGDLS and CDR2 YYNGEE. With 4 bases clipped from V and 14 bases from J, the junction kept 13 bases outside the gene matches. The CDR3 is 14 residues long. The DNA for the CDR3 is TGTGCCAGCAGCACCCGGGGGCGGGAGGGAGATAAGTTCTTC. Translating it yields CASSTRGREGDKFF.

This clonotype was seen a handful of times. The chain combines TRBV20-1 with TRBJ2-1, with 7 bases identical to TRBD2. Germline V CDR1 and CDR2: DFQATT, SNEGSKA (reference sequence). This CDR3 spans 14 amino acids. V shed 1 base, J shed 13 bases, and the junction held 13 bases outside the gene matches. This CDR3 is CSARAASGPPPQFF. As DNA, the CDR3 is TGCAGTGCTAGAGCGGCTAGCGGCCCGCCACCCCAGTTCTTC.

The chain recombines TRBV3-1 with TRBJ2-1; maybe TRBD2 (6 bases). The DNA end lines up better with TRBJ2-5; the J call may be wrong. CDR3 length: 16 amino acids. From germline, CDR1 is LGHDT and CDR2 YNNKEL (reference sequence). The CDR3 DNA reads TGTGCCAGCAGCCAAGATTCCAGCGGGCAAGGGGAGACCCAGTACTTC. Its protein is CASSQDSSGQGETQYF.

This clonotype was picked up many times. This chain joins TRBV10-3 and TRBJ2-3, with TRBD1 as a possible D gene (5 bases). The V gene lost 3 bases and the J gene lost 2 bases, with 9 bases spanning the gap. CDR3 size: 14 residues. The germline CDR1 and CDR2 sequences are ENHRY and SYGVKD. CDR3 nucleotide sequence: TGTGCCATCAGTGACCCAGGGATCACAGATACGCAGTATTTT. This translates into CAISDPGITDTQYF.

A single count supports this clonotype. A junction end diverges from the germline sequence, so it may reflect a read error. The chain recombines TRBV7-7 with TRBJ2-2; D is undetermined. The germline gives CDR1 SSHAT, CDR2 FNYEAQ (reference sequence). This CDR3 region has 14 residues. The CDR3 sequence is CASSPDGISGELFF. Written as DNA, the CDR3 is TGTGCTAGCAGCCCCGACGGCATCAGCGGGGAGCTGTTTTTT.

As for this clonotype: Here the CDR3 omits its conserved ending phenylalanine or tryptophan, so a read error is the likely source. This sequence joins TRBV7-2 and TRBJ2-1, with TRBD1 matching 7 bases. Germline CDR1 and CDR2: SGHTA and FQGNSA. The CDR3 consists of 18 residues. CDR3 sequence (DNA): TGTGCCAGCAGTCTAGGGGGCACAGGCCTAAGCTCCTACGATGAGCAGTTCTCC. Amino acid sequence: CASSLGGTGLSSYDEQFS.

The table lists this clonotype with many counts. The chain links TRBV14 to TRBJ2-5, with 10 bases identical to TRBD2. The end of the DNA aligns better with TRBJ2-1, so the J call may be wrong. From germline, CDR1 is SGHDN and CDR2 FVKESK. The CDR3 contains 15 residues. Here the CDR3 DNA reads TGTGCCAGCAGCCAAGGGCTAGCGGGAGCGAGAGAGCAGTTCTTC. This sequence encodes CASSQGLAGAREQFF.

There are a few counts of this clonotype. This chain connects TRBV5-1 to TRBJ2-3, with 10 nucleotides matching TRBD1. Germline assignment: CDR1 SGHRS and CDR2 YFSETQ. The CDR3 is 16 residues long. After removal of 2 bases from V and 2 bases from J, the junction contained 5 bases not matched to a gene. CDR3 sequence reads: CASSLTDRGTTDTQYF. DNA of the CDR3: TGCGCCAGCAGCTTAACGGACAGGGGGACCACAGATACGCAGTATTTT.

This clonotype occurred a few times. V is TRBV27 and J is TRBJ2-4; weak D call: TRBD1 (6 bases). Per germline, CDR1 MNHEY and CDR2 SMNVEV (reference sequence). V shed 5 bases and J shed 5 bases, with 10 bases lying between them. The CDR3 has 13 residues. The CDR3 is CASSGQNQNIQYF. In nucleotides, the CDR3 is TGTGCCAGCAGTGGACAGAACCAAAACATTCAGTACTTC.

About this clonotype itself: Given a much more abundant clone one base away, this may be a read error. The chain is built from TRBV6-5 and TRBJ2-1; D tentatively fits TRBD1 or TRBD2 (5 bases each). The CDR3 is 15 amino acids. Trimming stripped 5 bases from V and 11 bases from J, with 22 bases between. The germline gives CDR1 MNHEY, CDR2 SVGAGI. The CDR3 reads CASSPDRDRRNKQFF. The CDR3, as DNA: TGTGCCAGCAGTCCCGACCGGGACCGCCGGAATAAGCAGTTCTTC.

At least ten counts were recorded for this clonotype. The chain employs TRBV2 and TRBJ1-1; D is ambiguous. The CDR3 has 15 residues. The germline V gene encodes CDR1 SNHLY and CDR2 FYNNEI. Trimming took 7 bases from V and 1 from J, leaving 16 bases between them. The DNA of the CDR3 is TGTGCCAGCACCGCCACCGGAACCCCGAACACTGAAGCTTTCTTT. Translating gives CASTATGTPNTEAFF.

This clonotype was seen at least ten times. This chain links TRBV7-2 with TRBJ2-5; 9 bases line up with TRBD1. From germline, CDR1 is SGHTA and CDR2 FQGNSA. There are 18 residues in the CDR3. V was pared by 5 bases and J by 5 bases, with 18 bases of the junction left unmatched. Here the CDR3 DNA reads TGTGCCAGCAGCCCGCGGGACAGGGCACGTAGAACGAGGGAGACCCAGTACTTC. Its translation: CASSPRDRARRTRETQYF.

This clonotype was seen only a few times. This chain joins TRBV19 and TRBJ1-1; no definite D call. Trimming took off 7 bases at V and 0 bases at J, with 15 bases between the two ends. Germline V gene data show CDR1 as LNHDA and CDR2 as SQIVND (reference sequence). This CDR3 contains 15 residues. In nucleotides, the CDR3 is TGTGCCAGTACCCGCAGATTCTTGATGAACACTGAAGCTTTCTTT. Translation: CASTRRFLMNTEAFF.